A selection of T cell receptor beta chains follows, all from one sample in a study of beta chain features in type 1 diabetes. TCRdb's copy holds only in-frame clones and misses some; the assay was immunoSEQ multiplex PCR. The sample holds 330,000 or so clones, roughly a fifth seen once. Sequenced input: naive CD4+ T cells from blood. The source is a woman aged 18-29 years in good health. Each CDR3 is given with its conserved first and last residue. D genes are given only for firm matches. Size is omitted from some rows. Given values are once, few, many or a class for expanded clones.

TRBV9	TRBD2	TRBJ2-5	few	TGTGCCAGCAGCGTAGGGTCTAGCGGGAGGGCCGTGGAGACCCAGTACTTC	CASSVGSSGRAVETQYF
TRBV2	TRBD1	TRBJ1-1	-	TGTGCCAGCAGTCGACAGGGGAGGTACACTGAAGCTTTCTTT	CASSRQGRYTEAFF
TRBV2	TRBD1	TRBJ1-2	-	TGTGCCAGCAGTGGACAGGGGCACTATGGCTACACCTTC	CASSGQGHYGYTF
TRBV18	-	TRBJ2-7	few	TGTGCCAGCTCACCAGGACGGGATGGAACCTACGAGCAGTACTTC	CASSPGRDGTYEQYF
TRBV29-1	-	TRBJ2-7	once	TGCAGCGTTGGGCGGACAGTGAGCTCCTACGAGCAGTACTTC	CSVGRTVSSYEQYF
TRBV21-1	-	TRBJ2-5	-	TGTGCCAGCCGGACAGGGCGTCAAGAGACCCAGTACTTC	CASRTGRQETQYF
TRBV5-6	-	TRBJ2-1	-	TGTGCCAGCAGCTTTCAGTACAATGAGCAGTTCTTC	CASSFQYNEQFF
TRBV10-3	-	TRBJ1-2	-	TGTGCCATCGGGTCGGGGGGTAGTTTCGGCTACACCTTC	CAIGSGGSFGYTF
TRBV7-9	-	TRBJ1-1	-	TGTGCCAGCAGCGCCCCAGAATACACTGAAGCTTTCTTT	CASSAPEYTEAFF
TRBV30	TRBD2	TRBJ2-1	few	TGTGCCTGGAAGAGACTAGCGGGGGCCTACAATGAGCAGTTCTTC	CAWKRLAGAYNEQFF
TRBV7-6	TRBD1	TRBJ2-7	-	TGTGCCAGCAGCACCGGACAGGGTCGCTACGAGCAGTACTTC	CASSTGQGRYEQYF
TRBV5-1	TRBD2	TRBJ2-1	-	TGCGCCAGCAGCTTGGGCAGTTGGGGACTAGCGGGACCCAATGAGCAGTTCTTC	CASSLGSWGLAGPNEQFF
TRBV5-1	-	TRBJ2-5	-	TGCGCCAGCAGCTCATCAACAGGGGAGACCCAGTACTTC	CASSSSTGETQYF
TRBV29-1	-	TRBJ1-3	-	TGCAGCGTCGCCCCATCTGCGGCTGGAAACACCATATATTTT	CSVAPSAAGNTIYF
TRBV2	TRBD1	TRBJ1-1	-	TGTGCCAGCAGCCTCCAGAGACAGGGAGACACTGAAGCTTTCTTT	CASSLQRQGDTEAFF
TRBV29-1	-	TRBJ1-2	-	TGCAGCGTTAACCGACAGAACCACTATGGCTACACCTTC	CSVNRQNHYGYTF
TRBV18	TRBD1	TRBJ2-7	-	TGTGCCAGCTCACCCGGGACAGGGCCCTACGAGCAGTACTTC	CASSPGTGPYEQYF
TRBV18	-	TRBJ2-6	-	TGTGCCAGCTCACCGTACTCAGGGCCCGGGGCCAACGTCCTGACTTTC	CASSPYSGPGANVLTF
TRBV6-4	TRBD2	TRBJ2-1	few	TGTGCCAGCTCAGCTTTAGCGGGGTCCTACAATGAGCAGTTCTTC	CASSALAGSYNEQFF
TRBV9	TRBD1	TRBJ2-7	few	TGTGCCAGCAGTGCCTCGACAGGGGGCGACGAGCAGTACTTC	CASSASTGGDEQYF
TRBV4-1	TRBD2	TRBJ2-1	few	TGCGCCAGCAGCCTCGGCCAGCGGGGGGACAATGAGCAGTTCTTC	CASSLGQRGDNEQFF
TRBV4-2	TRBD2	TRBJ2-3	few	TGTGCCAGCAGCCTTGCCCGGGTGAGCGGGGAAGTCACAGATACGCAGTATTTT	CASSLARVSGEVTDTQYF
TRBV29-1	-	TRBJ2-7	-	TGCAGCGCCACTCTCGCGGCGATCTCCTACGAGCAGTACTTC	CSATLAAISYEQYF
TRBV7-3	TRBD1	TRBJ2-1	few	TGTGCCAGCAGCTTAACGGGACAGGCCTACAATGAGCAGTTCTTC	CASSLTGQAYNEQFF
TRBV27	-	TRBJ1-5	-	TGTGCCAGCAGTCCCCTCCCGGGGGGACGGAATCAGCCCCAGCATTTT	CASSPLPGGRNQPQHF
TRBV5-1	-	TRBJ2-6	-	TGCGCCAGCAGCTTAAGGGGCCAGGGTGAAGCCAACGTCCTGACTTTC	CASSLRGQGEANVLTF
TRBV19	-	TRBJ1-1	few	TGTGCCAGTAGTATGAGGGCGCGGAACACTGAAGCTTTCTTT	CASSMRARNTEAFF
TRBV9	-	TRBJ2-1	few	TGTGCCAGCAGCCCAGGGGAGGGCGCCTACAATGAGCAGTTCTTC	CASSPGEGAYNEQFF
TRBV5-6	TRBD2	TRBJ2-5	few	TGTGCCAGCAGCGTGACTAGCGGGGGGTCCAGGGAGACCCAGTACTTC	CASSVTSGGSRETQYF
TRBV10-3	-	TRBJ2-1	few	TGTGCCATCAGGCCCGAGGCCTCCTACAATGAGCAGTTCTTC	CAIRPEASYNEQFF
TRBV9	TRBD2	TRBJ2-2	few	TGTGCCAGCAGCGTAGGGGCCGGGACTAGCAGCGGGGAGCTGTTTTTT	CASSVGAGTSSGELFF
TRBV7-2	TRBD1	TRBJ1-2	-	TGTGCCAGCAGTACGGGACAGGGGTATGGCTACACCTTC	CASSTGQGYGYTF
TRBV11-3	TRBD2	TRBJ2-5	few	TGTGCCAGCAGCTTAGGGGACCGTTTTGAAGCGGGAGCAGAGACCCAGTACTTC	CASSLGDRFEAGAETQYF
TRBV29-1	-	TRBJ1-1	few	TGCAGCGTTGCTCCTGTTCTCAGGGGTCTGAACACTGAAGCTTTCTTT	CSVAPVLRGLNTEAFF
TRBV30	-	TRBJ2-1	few	TGTGCCTGGAAGGCAGGGCCCTACAATGAGCAGTTCTTC	CAWKAGPYNEQFF
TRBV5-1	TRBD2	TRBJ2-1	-	TGCGCCAGCAGCTCGGGGACTAGCGGGGGTAGTGAGCAGTTCTTC	CASSSGTSGGSEQFF
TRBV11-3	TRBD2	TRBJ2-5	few	TGTGCCAGCTCAAAGCGGGGGGGTGAGACCCAGTACTTC	CASSKRGGETQYF
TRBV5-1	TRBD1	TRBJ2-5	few	TGCGCCAGCAGCGAACTCTCCGGGACAGGGCGAGAGACCCAGTACTTC	CASSELSGTGRETQYF
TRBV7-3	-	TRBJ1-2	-	TGTGCCAGCAGCCCATCAGTGGGGGCCGGAGGCTACACCTTC	CASSPSVGAGGYTF
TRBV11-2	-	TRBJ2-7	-	TGTGCCAGCAGCCCAAGGCGGGGCTCCTACGAGCAGTACTTC	CASSPRRGSYEQYF
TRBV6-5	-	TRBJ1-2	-	TGTGCCAGCAGTTCGGATTCGGGTCGCTACACCTTC	CASSSDSGRYTF
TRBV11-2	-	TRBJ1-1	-	TGTGCCAGCAGCTTAAGTCAGGGGAACACTGAAGCTTTCTTT	CASSLSQGNTEAFF
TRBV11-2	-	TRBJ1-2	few	TGTGCCAGCAGCCCGGTGAATGCAATCTATGGCTACACCTTC	CASSPVNAIYGYTF
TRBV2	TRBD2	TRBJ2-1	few	TGTGCCAGCAGTCTTAGTCTAGCGGGGTCCTACAATGAGCAGTTCTTC	CASSLSLAGSYNEQFF
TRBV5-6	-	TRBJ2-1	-	TGTGCCAGCAGCTTGCCCCCGGAGGAGCAGTTCTTC	CASSLPPEEQFF
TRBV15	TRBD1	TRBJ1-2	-	TGTGCCACCAGCGTCCCGGGTACAGGGGCCTATGGCTACACCTTC	CATSVPGTGAYGYTF
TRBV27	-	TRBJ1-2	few	TGTGCCAGCAGTCGGCAGGGCTATGGCTACACCTTC	CASSRQGYGYTF
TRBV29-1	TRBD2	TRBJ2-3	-	TGCAGCGTTGTAGTAGCGGGAGGAGCGACAGATACGCAGTATTTT	CSVVVAGGATDTQYF
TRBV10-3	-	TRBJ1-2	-	TGTGCCATCAGTGAGGCAGGCTATGGCTACACCTTC	CAISEAGYGYTF
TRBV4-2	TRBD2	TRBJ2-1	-	TGTGCCAGCAGCCAAGAGCCTAGCGGGAGGGCGAGTTTCTTC	CASSQEPSGRASFF
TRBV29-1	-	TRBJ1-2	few	TGCAGCGTTGAAGCCCCGGGAGGGAGGTATAACTATGGCTACACCTTC	CSVEAPGGRYNYGYTF